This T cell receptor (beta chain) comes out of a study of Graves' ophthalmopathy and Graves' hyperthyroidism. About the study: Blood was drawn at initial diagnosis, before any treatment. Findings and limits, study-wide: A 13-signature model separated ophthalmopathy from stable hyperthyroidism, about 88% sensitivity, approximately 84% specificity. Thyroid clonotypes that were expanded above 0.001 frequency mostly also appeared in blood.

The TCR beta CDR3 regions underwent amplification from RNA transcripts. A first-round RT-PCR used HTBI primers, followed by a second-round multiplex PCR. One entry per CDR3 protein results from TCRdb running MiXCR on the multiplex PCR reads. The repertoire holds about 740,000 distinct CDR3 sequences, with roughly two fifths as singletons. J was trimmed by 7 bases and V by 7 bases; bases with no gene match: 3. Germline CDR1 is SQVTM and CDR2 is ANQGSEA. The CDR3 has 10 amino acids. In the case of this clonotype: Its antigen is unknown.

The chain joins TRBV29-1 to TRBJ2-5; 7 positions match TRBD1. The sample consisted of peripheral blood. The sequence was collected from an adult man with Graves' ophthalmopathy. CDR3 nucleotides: TGCAGCGGACAGGGTGGGACCCAGTACTTC. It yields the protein CSGQGGTQYF.